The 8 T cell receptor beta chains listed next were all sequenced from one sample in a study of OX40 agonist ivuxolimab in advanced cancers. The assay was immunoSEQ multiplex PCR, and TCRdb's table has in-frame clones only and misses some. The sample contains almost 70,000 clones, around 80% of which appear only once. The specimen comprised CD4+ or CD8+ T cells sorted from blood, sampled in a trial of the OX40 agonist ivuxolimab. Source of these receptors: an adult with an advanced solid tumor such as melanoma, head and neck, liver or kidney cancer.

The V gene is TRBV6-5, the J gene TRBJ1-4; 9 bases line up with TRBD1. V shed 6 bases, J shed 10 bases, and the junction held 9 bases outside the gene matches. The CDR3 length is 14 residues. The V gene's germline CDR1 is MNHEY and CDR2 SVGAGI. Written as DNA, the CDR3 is TGTGCCAGCAGACTGGGACAGGGTGTGGGAAAACTGTTTTTT. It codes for CASRLGQGVGKLFF.

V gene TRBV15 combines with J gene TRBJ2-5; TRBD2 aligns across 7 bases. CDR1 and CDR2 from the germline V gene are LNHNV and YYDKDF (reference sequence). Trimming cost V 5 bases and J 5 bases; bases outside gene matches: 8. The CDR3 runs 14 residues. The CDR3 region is CATSSRRGVETQYF. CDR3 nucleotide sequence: TGTGCCACCAGCTCCCGCCGGGGGGTCGAGACCCAGTACTTC.

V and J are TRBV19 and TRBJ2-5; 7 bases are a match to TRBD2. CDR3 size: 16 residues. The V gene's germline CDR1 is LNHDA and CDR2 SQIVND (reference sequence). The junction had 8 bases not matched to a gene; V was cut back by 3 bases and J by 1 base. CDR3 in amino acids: CASSIWLAEFQETQYF. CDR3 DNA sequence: TGTGCCAGTAGTATTTGGCTAGCGGAGTTCCAAGAGACCCAGTACTTC.

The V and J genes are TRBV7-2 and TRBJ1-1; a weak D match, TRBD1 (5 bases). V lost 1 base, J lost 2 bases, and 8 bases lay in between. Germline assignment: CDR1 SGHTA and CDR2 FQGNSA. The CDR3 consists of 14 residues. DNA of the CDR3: TGTGCCAGCAGCTTAGTGACAGTCAACACTGAAGCTTTCTTT. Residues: CASSLVTVNTEAFF.

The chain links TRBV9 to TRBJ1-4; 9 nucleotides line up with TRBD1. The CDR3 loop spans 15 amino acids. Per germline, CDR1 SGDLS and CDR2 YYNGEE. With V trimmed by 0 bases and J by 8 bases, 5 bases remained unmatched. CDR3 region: CASSVDRGRAEKLFF. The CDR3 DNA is TGTGCCAGCAGCGTAGACAGGGGGCGCGCGGAAAAACTGTTTTTT.

CDR3: CASTGPSGGVNEQFF. As DNA, the CDR3 is TGTGCCAGCACTGGCCCTAGCGGGGGTGTCAATGAGCAGTTCTTC. This chain uses TRBV6-1 with TRBJ2-1; 10 bases fit TRBD2. V shed 7 bases, J shed 6 bases, and the junction held 9 bases outside the gene matches. Germline V gene data show CDR1 as MNHNS and CDR2 as SASEGT. CDR3 length: 15 amino acids.

The CDR3 bases are TGCAGCGTTTACGGAAGGGCGGTTACAAATGAGCAGTTCTTC. Translation: CSVYGRAVTNEQFF. V is TRBV29-1 and J is TRBJ2-1, with no clear D. This CDR3 is built from 14 residues. Germline V gene sequence: CDR1 SQVTM, CDR2 ANQGSEA. V lost 5 bases, J lost 7 bases, and 18 bases lay in between.

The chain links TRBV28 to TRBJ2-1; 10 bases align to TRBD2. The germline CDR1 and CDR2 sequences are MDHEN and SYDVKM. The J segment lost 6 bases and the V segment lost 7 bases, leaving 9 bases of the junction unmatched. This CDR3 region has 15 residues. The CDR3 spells CASMPSASGSNEQFF. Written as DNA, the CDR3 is TGTGCCAGCATGCCCTCCGCTAGCGGGAGCAATGAGCAGTTCTTC.